What follows is one T cell receptor beta chain and its context. This table comes from immunoSEQ multiplex PCR, and its TCRdb copy is limited to in-frame clones, with some not included. The table lists 150,000 or so clones, 90% of them singletons. This sample was included in a study of T cell responses to AZD1222 COVID-19 vaccine. V lost 0 bases, J lost 2 bases, and 10 bases lay in between. The CDR3 has 15 residues. Germline V CDR1 and CDR2: SGHAT, FQNNGV. This clonotype was obtained from an adult in good health. Here the sequenced sample was peripheral blood, taken on day 0 of AZD1222 vaccination. The J gene is TRBJ2-5, the V gene TRBV11-2; possibly TRBD2 for D (6 bases). CDR3 amino acids: CASSLEGRGQETQYF. The CDR3 DNA sequence: TGTGCCAGCAGCTTAGAGGGTCGGGGGCAAGAGACCCAGTACTTC. Based on the CDR3 plus reference TRBV11-2 and TRBJ2-5, the full variable domain is EAGVAQSPRYKIIEKRQSVAFWCNPISGHATLYWYQQILGQGPKLLIQFQNNGVVDDSQLPKDRFSAERLKGVDSTLKIQPAKLEDSAVYLCASSLEGRGQETQYFGPGTRLLVL.